This TCR beta chain was recovered during a study of blood T cell repertoires in COVID-19. On the study more broadly: Acute and convalescent COVID-19 specimens originated in the United States, Italy and Spain. PBMCs, B-cell-depleted T cells, or T cells provided the cDNA or gDNA that made up the material.

The junction had 9 bases not matched to a gene; V was cut back by 3 bases and J by 8 bases. Per the germline V gene, CDR1 is MNHEY and CDR2 is SVGAGI. The CDR3 consists of 15 residues. Original processing notes: Estimation of nucleated cell counts relied on the amplification of reference gene primers. Assay: immunoSEQ multiplex PCR; the TCRdb copy retains only in-frame clones and omits some. V and J calls and clone size are those listed in that table; D and trimming were worked out from the DNA. The table has under 100,000 clones, around 86% seen once. Seattle's enrolled individuals joined amid active infection and were then monitored longitudinally.

The gene calls are TRBV6-5 and TRBJ2-1, with TRBD2 identical over 8 bases. This clonotype was obtained from a man aged 55 to 70 with COVID-19, enrolled during active disease. The sample comprised peripheral blood. CDR3: CASSYSSGSIDEQFF. CDR3 in DNA: TGTGCCAGCAGTTATTCCAGCGGGAGTATCGATGAGCAGTTCTTC.